The rows below give T cell receptor beta chains drawn from one sample of a study of cytomegalovirus exposure and HLA in healthy donors. Repertoires were generated with immunoSEQ multiplex PCR, while TCRdb's copy carries only in-frame clones and drops some. This repertoire shows 76,000 or so clones, under 85% found once; its top ten account for roughly a sixth. The material sequenced was PBMCs. The receptors here all came from a woman in her forties in good health and CMV-seropositive. Both conserved end residues are part of each CDR3. The D gene is left open where the match is weak. Some rows have no size entry. The others give once, few or many, or a class for an expanded clone.

TRBJ2-5 TRBV10-2 13 - TRBD2 TGCGCCAGCAGCAAAGGACTAGAAGAGACCCAGTACTTC CASSKGLEETQYF
TRBJ2-7 TRBV28 14 - TRBD1 TGTGCCAGCAGAGGACAGGGGCCCTCCTACGAGCAGTACTTC CASRGQGPSYEQYF
TRBJ2-2 TRBV29-1 13 - - TGCAGCTCCCGGGAAACCAGCACCGGGGAGCTGTTTTTT CSSRETSTGELFF
TRBJ1-5 TRBV19 13 once - TGTGCCACCAGAGCAGGGGTTGGTCAGCCCCAGCATTTT CATRAGVGQPQHF
TRBJ2-1 TRBV5-4 13 - - TGTGCCAGCAGCTGGCAGAAAACCAATGAGCAGTTCTTC CASSWQKTNEQFF
TRBJ2-7 TRBV7-6 15 - TRBD2 TGTGCCAGCAGCCAGGGACTAGCGTTCTCCTACGAGCAGTACTTC CASSQGLAFSYEQYF
TRBJ2-3 TRBV5-1 15 once - TGCGCCAGTACCCTACTAGCAGGGAGCACAGATACGCAGTATTTT CASTLLAGSTDTQYF
TRBJ2-2 TRBV29-1 13 once - TGCAGCGTTCTACTGCCGAACACCGGGGAGCTGTTTTTT CSVLLPNTGELFF
TRBJ1-1 TRBV11-2 15 - TRBD1 TGTGCCAGCAGCACCACGACAGGGACGTATACTGAAGCTTTCTTT CASSTTTGTYTEAFF
TRBJ2-1 TRBV13 15 - TRBD2 TGTGCCAGCGAGCGGGCGGGAGGGCCGGATAATGAGCAGTTCTTC CASERAGGPDNEQFF
TRBJ1-6 TRBV30 14 - TRBD1 TGTGCCTGGAGAGGGGACAGTCATAATTCACCCCTCCACTTT CAWRGDSHNSPLHF
TRBJ1-5 TRBV19 14 once - TGTGCCAGTAGTTGGGGGGTGAGGAGTCAGCCCCAGCATTTT CASSWGVRSQPQHF
TRBJ1-4 TRBV27 16 once - TGTGCCAGCAGGTCTCAGGGGCCCACAACTAATGAAAAACTGTTTTTT CASRSQGPTTNEKLFF
TRBJ2-7 TRBV27 16 - TRBD1 TGTGCCAGCAGTCACTACTTCCGACAGGGCAATTACGAGCAGTACTTC CASSHYFRQGNYEQYF
TRBJ2-1 TRBV4-3 15 - - TGCGCCAGCAGCCAAAGGCTAGCTTGGGGTAATGAGCAGTTCTTC CASSQRLAWGNEQFF
TRBJ2-1 TRBV4-3 19 - TRBD2 TGCGCCAGCAGCCGATCCTTAACCCCGGGACTAGCGGGAAAGAATGAGCAGTTCTTC CASSRSLTPGLAGKNEQFF
TRBJ2-7 TRBV4-1 15 few TRBD1 TGCGCCAGCAGCCAAGTAACCTCAGGGGGCTACGAGCAGTACTTC CASSQVTSGGYEQYF
TRBJ1-1 TRBV5-5 14 few TRBD1 TGTGCCAGCAGCTTCAGGGGGGACAACACTGAAGCTTTCTTT CASSFRGDNTEAFF
TRBJ2-7 TRBV27 14 - TRBD1 TGTGCCAGCAGTTATGGGACAGGGTCCTACGAGCAGTACTTC CASSYGTGSYEQYF
TRBJ1-2 TRBV30 15 - TRBD1 TGTGCCTGGAGTGTTCGGGACAGGGGTATCTATGGCTACACCTTC CAWSVRDRGIYGYTF
TRBJ1-4 TRBV5-1 17 few - TGCGCCAGCAGCTTGCCACAGGACCTGACAACTAATGAAAAACTGTTTTTT CASSLPQDLTTNEKLFF
TRBJ2-7 TRBV6-5 15 - TRBD1 TGTGCCAGCAGTTACACGACAGGGGCAGCCAACGAGCAGTACTTC CASSYTTGAANEQYF
TRBJ2-7 TRBV6-5 13 once TRBD2 TGTGCCAGCAGACGACTAGCCGGCTACGAGCAGTACTTC CASRRLAGYEQYF
TRBJ2-5 TRBV7-2 14 - - TGTGCCAGCAGTCGAAGCGGTGCGGGAGAGACCCAGTACTTC CASSRSGAGETQYF
TRBJ2-5 TRBV5-8 13 - - TGTGCCAGCAGCTTGCACAGGGACGGGACCCAGTACTTC CASSLHRDGTQYF
TRBJ1-1 TRBV2 14 - TRBD1 TGTGCCAGCAGGAAGGACAGGGAGGGCACTGAAGCTTTCTTT CASRKDREGTEAFF
TRBJ2-3 TRBV9 15 - - TGTGCCAGCAGCCTTATGGACAGCCCCACAGATACGCAGTATTTT CASSLMDSPTDTQYF
TRBJ1-2 TRBV4-3 17 - TRBD1 TGCGCCAGCAGCCAAGTTGGCAGGGGGGAACTAGGCAGGTGCTACACCTTC CASSQVGRGELGRCYTF
TRBJ1-1 TRBV27 13 once - TGTGCCAGCAGTCTAGAGGCGGCCACTGAAGCTTTCTTT CASSLEAATEAFF
TRBJ1-1 TRBV29-1 14 - TRBD1 TGCAGCGTTGACCGCGGGACAGGTCGGACTGAAGCTTTCTTT CSVDRGTGRTEAFF
TRBJ2-5 TRBV7-2 13 - - TGTGCCAGCAGCTTAGGGAGGCTAGAGACCCAGTACTTC CASSLGRLETQYF
TRBJ1-6 TRBV19 17 - TRBD1 TGTGCCAGTAAACTAGCCGGGACAGGGGGCGCGGATTCACCCCTCCACTTT CASKLAGTGGADSPLHF
TRBJ2-1 TRBV19 15 - - TGTGCCAGTAGTATAGGGCCCCTAGAACACAATGAGCAGTTCTTC CASSIGPLEHNEQFF
TRBJ1-5 TRBV19 13 medium-sized - TGTGCCAGTAGTATATGGTCAGGTCAGCCCCAGCATTTT CASSIWSGQPQHF
TRBJ2-1 TRBV6-5 15 - TRBD1 TGTGCCAGCAGTTTAGTGGACAGGGAGTACAATGAGCAGTTCTTC CASSLVDREYNEQFF
TRBJ1-1 TRBV4-3 13 few - TGCGCCACGAGCCGCAGGAAGGACACTGAAGCTTTCTTT CATSRRKDTEAFF
TRBJ1-1 TRBV6-5 13 few - TGTGCCAGCAGATACGGACAGAACACTGAAGCTTTCTTT CASRYGQNTEAFF
TRBJ2-7 TRBV7-2 14 - TRBD1 TGTGCCAGCAGCCCGGGACAGGGTAGAAACGAGCAGTACTTC CASSPGQGRNEQYF
TRBJ2-1 TRBV28 16 - - TGTGCCAGCAGTTTAATCAACACAGGGATGTTTAATGAGCAGTTCTTC CASSLINTGMFNEQFF
TRBJ2-1 TRBV4-3 18 - - TGCGCCAGCAGCCAAGATTCACGACAGGTGTTGGGCTTTTTTGAGCAGTTCTTC CASSQDSRQVLGFFEQFF
TRBJ1-1 TRBV28 12 - TRBD1 TGTGCCATACTAACAGGGGGCACTGAAGCTTTCTTT CAILTGGTEAFF
TRBJ1-6 TRBV4-1 13 - - TGCGCCAGCTCCCGGGACATCAATTCACCCCTCCACTTT CASSRDINSPLHF
TRBJ2-1 TRBV7-7 16 - TRBD2 TGTGCTAGCAGCACCACGACTAGCGGGGGGATCAATGAGCAGTTCTTC CASSTTTSGGINEQFF
TRBJ2-7 TRBV28 13 - - TGTGCCAGCAGAGTAAGGAGCTCCTACGAGCAGTACTTC CASRVRSSYEQYF
TRBJ2-2 TRBV10-3 12 - TRBD2 TGTGCCATCAGCGGGGGGGCCGGGGAGCTGTTTTTT CAISGGAGELFF
TRBJ1-2 TRBV19 15 - - TGTGCCAGTAGTATCCCCCTAGGTTCGGTCTATGGCTACACCTTC CASSIPLGSVYGYTF
TRBJ2-1 TRBV7-3 19 once TRBD1 TGTGCCAGCAGCTTCCTCCCCGGGACAGGGGTTTCGAGGTACAATGAGCAGTTCTTC CASSFLPGTGVSRYNEQFF
TRBJ2-3 TRBV4-3 16 - TRBD1 TGCGCCAGCAGCCCACGACAGGGATTGGGCACAGATACGCAGTATTTT CASSPRQGLGTDTQYF
TRBJ2-5 TRBV4-3 16 - - TGCGCCAGCAGCCAAGTTAAGTGGGGGCAACGAGAGACCCAGTACTTC CASSQVKWGQRETQYF
TRBJ1-1 TRBV6-6 14 - - TGTGCCAGCAGTAGCGTTGCGGGGACCACTGAAGCTTTCTTT CASSSVAGTTEAFF
TRBJ2-7 TRBV4-3 16 once TRBD1 TGCGCCAGCAGCCAAGATTGGACAGGGGGCAGCTACGAGCAGTACTTC CASSQDWTGGSYEQYF
TRBJ2-4 TRBV27 13 many - TGTGCCAGCAGTTTAACGGTCAAAAACATTCAGTACTTC CASSLTVKNIQYF
TRBJ1-5 TRBV6-1 13 - - TGTGCCAGCACGTTATCAGGGGATCAGCCCCAGCATTTT CASTLSGDQPQHF
TRBJ2-7 TRBV5-6 16 few TRBD2 TGTGCCAGCAGCTTGTCTCTGGGAGGGCCTAGAGGCGAGCAGTACTTC CASSLSLGGPRGEQYF
TRBJ1-6 TRBV6-6 12 - TRBD1 TGTGCCAGCTGTTTTCAGGGGGGACCCCTCCACTTT CASCFQGGPLHF